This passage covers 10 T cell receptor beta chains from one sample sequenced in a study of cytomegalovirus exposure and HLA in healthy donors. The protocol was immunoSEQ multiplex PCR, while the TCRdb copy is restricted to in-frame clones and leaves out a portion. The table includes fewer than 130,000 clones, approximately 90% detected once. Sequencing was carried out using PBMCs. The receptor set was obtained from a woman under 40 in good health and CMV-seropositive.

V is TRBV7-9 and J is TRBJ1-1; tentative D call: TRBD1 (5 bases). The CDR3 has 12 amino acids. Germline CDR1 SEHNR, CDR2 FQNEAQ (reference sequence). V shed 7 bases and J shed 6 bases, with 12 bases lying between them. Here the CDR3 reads CASTPGGAEAFF. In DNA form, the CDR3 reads TGTGCCAGCACACCGGGAGGGGCTGAAGCTTTCTTT.

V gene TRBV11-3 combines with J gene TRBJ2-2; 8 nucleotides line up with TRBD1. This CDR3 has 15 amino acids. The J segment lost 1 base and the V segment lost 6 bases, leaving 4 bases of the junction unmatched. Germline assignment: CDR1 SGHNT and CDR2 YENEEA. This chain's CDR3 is CASRPGTGNTGELFF. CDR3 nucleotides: TGTGCCAGCAGGCCTGGGACAGGGAACACCGGGGAGCTGTTTTTT.

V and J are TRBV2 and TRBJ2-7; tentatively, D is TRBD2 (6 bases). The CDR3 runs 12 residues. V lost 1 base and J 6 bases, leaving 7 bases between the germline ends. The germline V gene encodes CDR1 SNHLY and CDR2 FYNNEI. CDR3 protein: CASSEGRVEQYF. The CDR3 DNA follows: TGTGCCAGCAGTGAAGGGAGGGTCGAGCAGTACTTC.

CDR3 bases: TGCGCCAGCAGCTTCGGACTAGCGGGGGTGAATGAGCAGTTCTTC. Protein: CASSFGLAGVNEQFF. The chain links TRBV5-1 to TRBJ2-1; TRBD2 agrees at 13 bases. The CDR3 length is 15 residues. J was trimmed by 7 bases and V by 2 bases; bases with no gene match: 3. Germline CDR1 reads SGHRS; CDR2 reads YFSETQ.

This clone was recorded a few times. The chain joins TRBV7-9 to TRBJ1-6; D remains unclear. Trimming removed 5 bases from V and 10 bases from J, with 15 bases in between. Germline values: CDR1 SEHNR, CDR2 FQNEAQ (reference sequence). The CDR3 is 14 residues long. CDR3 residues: CASSPIVARSPLHF. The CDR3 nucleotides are TGTGCCAGCAGCCCAATTGTTGCCAGGTCACCCCTCCACTTT.

CDR3 DNA sequence: TGCGCCAGCAGCCAAACACTAGCGGGGGGGCCGTGGAATGAGCAGTTCTTC. Its protein is CASSQTLAGGPWNEQFF. The genes are TRBV4-1 and TRBJ2-1; TRBD2 agrees at 13 bases. The ends lost 2 bases at V and 7 bases at J; junction bases unmatched: 8. The CDR3 spans 17 residues. The V gene's germline CDR1 is MGHRA and CDR2 YSYEKL.

The CDR3 coding sequence is TGCAGCGTTATCGTCTTCGGGGAGCTGTTTTTT. It yields the protein CSVIVFGELFF. The genes are TRBV29-1 and TRBJ2-2; D gene ambiguous. Germline loops: CDR1 SQVTM, CDR2 ANQGSEA. Trimming removed 5 bases from V and 7 bases from J, with 8 bases in between. This CDR3 is built from 11 residues.

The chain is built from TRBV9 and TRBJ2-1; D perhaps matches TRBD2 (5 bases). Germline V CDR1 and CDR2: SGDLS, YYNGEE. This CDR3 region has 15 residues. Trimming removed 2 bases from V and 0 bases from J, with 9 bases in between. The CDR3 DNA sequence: TGTGCCAGCAGCGTGTTTGGGAGCTCCTACAATGAGCAGTTCTTC. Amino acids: CASSVFGSSYNEQFF.

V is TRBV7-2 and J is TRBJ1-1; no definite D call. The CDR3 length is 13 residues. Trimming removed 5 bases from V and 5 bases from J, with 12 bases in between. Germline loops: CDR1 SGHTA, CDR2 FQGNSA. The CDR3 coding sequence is TGTGCCAGCAGCCCTGGGAGGGAAACTGAAGCTTTCTTT. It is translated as CASSPGRETEAFF.

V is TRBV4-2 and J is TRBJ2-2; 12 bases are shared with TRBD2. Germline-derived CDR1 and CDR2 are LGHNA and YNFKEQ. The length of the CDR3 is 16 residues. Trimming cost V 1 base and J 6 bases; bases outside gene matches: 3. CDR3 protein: CASSQGLAGEAGELFF. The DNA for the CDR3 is TGTGCCAGCAGCCAAGGACTAGCGGGAGAAGCCGGGGAGCTGTTTTTT.